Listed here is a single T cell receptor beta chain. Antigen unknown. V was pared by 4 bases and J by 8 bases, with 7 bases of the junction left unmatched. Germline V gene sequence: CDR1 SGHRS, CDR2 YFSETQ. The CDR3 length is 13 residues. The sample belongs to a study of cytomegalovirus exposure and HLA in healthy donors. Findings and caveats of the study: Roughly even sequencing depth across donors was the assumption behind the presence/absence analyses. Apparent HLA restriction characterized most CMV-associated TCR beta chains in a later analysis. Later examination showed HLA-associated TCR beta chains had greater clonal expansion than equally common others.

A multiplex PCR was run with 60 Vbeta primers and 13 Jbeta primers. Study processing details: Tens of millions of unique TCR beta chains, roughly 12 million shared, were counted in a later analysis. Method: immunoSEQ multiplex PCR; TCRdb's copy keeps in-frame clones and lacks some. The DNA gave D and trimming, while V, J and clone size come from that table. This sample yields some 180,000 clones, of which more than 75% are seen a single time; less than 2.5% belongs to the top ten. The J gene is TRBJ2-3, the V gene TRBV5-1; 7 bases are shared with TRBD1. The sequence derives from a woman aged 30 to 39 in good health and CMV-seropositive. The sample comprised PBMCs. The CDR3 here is CASSHDRAGTQYF. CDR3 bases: TGCGCCAGCAGCCACGACAGGGCAGGTACGCAGTATTTT.